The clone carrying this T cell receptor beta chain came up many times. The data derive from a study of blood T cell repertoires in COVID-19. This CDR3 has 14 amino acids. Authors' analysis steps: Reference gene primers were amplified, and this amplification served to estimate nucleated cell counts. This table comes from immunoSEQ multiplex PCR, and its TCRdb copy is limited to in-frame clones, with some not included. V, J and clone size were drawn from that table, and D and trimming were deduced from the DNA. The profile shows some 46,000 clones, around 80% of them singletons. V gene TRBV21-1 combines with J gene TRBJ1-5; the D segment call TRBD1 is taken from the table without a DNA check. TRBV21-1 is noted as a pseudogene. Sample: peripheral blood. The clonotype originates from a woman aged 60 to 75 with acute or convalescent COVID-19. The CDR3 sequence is CASSRKAGGTPQHF. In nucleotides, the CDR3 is TGTGCCAGCAGCAGAAAGGCAGGGGGAACGCCCCAGCATTTT.